The 20 T cell receptor beta chains given below trace back to one sample, sequenced in a study of T cell repertoires in cytomegalovirus infection. TCRdb re-called the reads through MiXCR, storing one row per CDR3 protein. The table records roughly 630,000 distinct CDR3 sequences, about 24% of them present only once. Sequencing input: CD8+ T cells from PBMCs. These receptors all come from a human donor in good health (CMV status not recorded). Some clones in this sample may be carry-over from other donors' samples.

This chain connects TRBV12-3 or TRBV12-4 to TRBJ1-5; weak D call: TRBD1 (6 bases). The CDR3 consists of 14 residues. Between the trimmed V and J ends, which lost 6 bases and 7 bases, there was a span of 16 bases. The CDR3 loop reads CASSPLSGDQPQHF. DNA of the CDR3: TGTGCCAGCAGCCCCTTGTCAGGGGACCAGCCCCAGCATTTT.

This clonotype showed up just a few times. The chain has TRBV18 and TRBJ2-1, with D tentatively TRBD1 (5 bases). CDR1 and CDR2 (germline): KGHSH, LQKENI. This CDR3 has 16 amino acids. The V end lost 0 bases, the J end lost 2 bases, and 11 bases lay between the germline ends. The CDR3 bases are TGTGCCAGCTCACCACCCTCACAGGTAGCCTACAATGAGCAGTTCTTC. It is translated as CASSPPSQVAYNEQFF. Based on the CDR3 plus reference TRBV18 and TRBJ2-1, the full variable domain is NAGVMQNPRHLVRRRGQEARLRCSPMKGHSHVYWYRQLPEEGLKFMVYLQKENIIDESGMPKERFSAEFPKEGPSILRIQQVVRGDSAAYFCASSPPSQVAYNEQFFGPGTRLTVL.

The chain recombines TRBV5-6 with TRBJ1-1; TRBD1 matches 8 bases. Germline V gene lookup returns CDR1 SGHDT and CDR2 YYEEEE. After removal of 0 bases from V and 4 bases from J, the junction contained 2 bases not matched to a gene. CDR3 length: 14 residues. In DNA, the CDR3 is TGTGCCAGCAGCTTGGACAGGGGGTTCACTGAAGCTTTCTTT. It yields the protein CASSLDRGFTEAFF.

As for this clonotype: An end of the junction differs from the germline gene, which may be a read error. V and J are TRBV7-7 and TRBJ2-2, with D perhaps TRBD1 or TRBD2 (5 bases each). The CDR3 runs to 16 residues. The germline V gene encodes CDR1 SSHAT and CDR2 FNYEAQ (reference sequence). CDR3 region: CASSTGPAANTGELFF. The CDR3 DNA sequence: TGTGCTAGCAGCACGGGACCAGCGGCGAACACCGGGGAGCTGTTTTTT.

This clonotype was seen at least ten times. The rearrangement joins TRBV7-9 to TRBJ1-2; D is ambiguous. Per germline, CDR1 SEHNR and CDR2 FQNEAQ (reference sequence). V shed 6 bases and J shed 4 bases, with 18 bases lying between them. The CDR3 is 15 amino acids. This CDR3 is CASSRSQERSYGYTF. The CDR3 bases are TGTGCCAGCAGTCGGAGCCAGGAGCGTAGCTATGGCTACACCTTC.

In nucleotides, the CDR3 is TGTGCCAGTAGACAGGGGGTAAACGAGCAGTACTTC. It specifies CASRQGVNEQYF. The gene calls are TRBV27 and TRBJ2-7, with 9 bases matching TRBD1. Germline values: CDR1 MNHEY, CDR2 SMNVEV (reference sequence). Unmatched junction bases numbered 5, after V lost 9 bases and J lost 5 bases. The CDR3 is made up of 12 amino acids.

This clonotype occurred a few times. The chain couples TRBV28 to TRBJ1-5; weak D call: TRBD1 (5 bases). Germline CDR1 and CDR2: MDHEN and SYDVKM. The CDR3 extends over 15 amino acids. V dropped 4 bases and J dropped 6 bases, with 16 bases sitting between them. CDR3 in amino acids: CASSSTSRGGQPQHF. The CDR3 DNA reads as TGTGCCAGCAGTTCGACATCTAGGGGAGGTCAGCCCCAGCATTTT.

This clonotype showed up just a few times. This rearrangement joins TRBV4-3 to TRBJ1-1, with D maybe TRBD1 (5 bases). CDR1 and CDR2 from the germline V gene are LGHNA and YSLEER. The CDR3 length is 18 residues. V was cut by 0 bases and J by 0 bases, with 17 bases left in between. The CDR3 DNA sequence: TGCGCCAGCAGCCAAGATCAGGGAGGGGTGGGCATGAACACTGAAGCTTTCTTT. Translation: CASSQDQGGVGMNTEAFF.

This chain connects TRBV7-6 to TRBJ2-1; TRBD2 is a possible D gene (7 bases). From germline, CDR1 is SGHVS and CDR2 FNYEAQ. The CDR3 length is 20 residues. Between the trimmed V and J ends, which lost 2 bases and 1 base, there was a span of 24 bases. Written as DNA, the CDR3 is TGTGCCAGCAGCTTAAAGTGGGGCGGGGGCCCCGATGGGTCCTACAATGAGCAGTTCTTC. Protein: CASSLKWGGGPDGSYNEQFF.

The V call is TRBV7-9, the J call TRBJ1-2; 7 bases map to TRBD1. J was trimmed by 5 bases and V by 3 bases; bases with no gene match: 9. Germline-derived CDR1 and CDR2 are SEHNR and FQNEAQ (reference sequence). CDR3 length: 15 amino acids. The CDR3 DNA is TGTGCCAGCAGCTTCCCGGAGGACAGGTGGTATGGCTACACCTTC. This sequence encodes CASSFPEDRWYGYTF.

The rearrangement links TRBV6-2 or TRBV6-3 to TRBJ2-3; 8 nucleotides agree with TRBD1. The CDR3 has 15 residues. The V and J ends lost 6 bases and 2 bases, in that order; junction bases with no gene match: 7. Germline V gene lookup returns CDR1 MNHEY and CDR2 SVGEGT. The DNA for the CDR3 is TGTGCCAGCAGACCGGGACAGGTTTCCACAGATACGCAGTATTTT. Protein sequence: CASRPGQVSTDTQYF.

This clonotype was observed a single time. The chain couples TRBV19 to TRBJ1-5; D remains unclear. Per germline, CDR1 LNHDA and CDR2 SQIVND (reference sequence). Trimming stripped 2 bases from V and 2 bases from J, with 10 bases between. This CDR3 is built from 15 residues. The chain's CDR3 is CASSIKGWGNQPQHF. CDR3 nucleotide sequence: TGTGCCAGTAGTATAAAGGGTTGGGGCAATCAGCCCCAGCATTTT.

The V call is TRBV3-1, the J call TRBJ2-7; D unresolved. Germline CDR1 LGHDT, CDR2 YNNKEL (reference sequence). CDR3 length equals 15 residues. V gave up 1 base and J gave up 4 bases, with 14 bases separating them. The CDR3 region is CASSQGKGTSYEQYF. The CDR3 DNA reads as TGTGCCAGCAGCCAAGGCAAGGGTACTTCTTACGAGCAGTACTTC.

This clonotype turned up a few times. The rearrangement links TRBV6-2 or TRBV6-3 to TRBJ2-1; D call uncertain. The CDR3 consists of 14 residues. Trimming took off 8 bases at V and 7 bases at J, with 18 bases between the two ends. Looked up from germline, CDR1 is MNHEY and CDR2 is SVGEGT. CDR3 sequence (DNA): TGTGCCAGCCGGTTCCGACCATTGGTGAATGAGCAGTTCTTC. Protein product: CASRFRPLVNEQFF.

This chain joins TRBV29-1 and TRBJ1-1; 10 bases are shared with TRBD1. The CDR3 consists of 14 residues. The ends lost 7 bases at V and 5 bases at J; junction bases unmatched: 10. Germline assignment: CDR1 SQVTM and CDR2 ANQGSEA. CDR3 sequence reads: CSASPRDRGTEAFF. The CDR3 DNA is TGCAGCGCATCGCCGAGGGACAGGGGTACTGAAGCTTTCTTT.

This clonotype was seen only a few times. The genes are TRBV5-1 and TRBJ1-2; D is possibly TRBD1 (6 bases). This CDR3 region has 16 residues. Per the germline V gene, CDR1 is SGHRS and CDR2 is YFSETQ. The germline V and J ends were trimmed by 2 bases and 6 bases, with 20 bases remaining between them. DNA for the CDR3: TGCGCCAGCAGCTTTTTGAGGAGGGGGGACCCGGATGGCTACACCTTC. Translated, it gives CASSFLRRGDPDGYTF.

This chain joins TRBV7-9 and TRBJ2-3, with D unresolved. Germline V gene data show CDR1 as SEHNR and CDR2 as FQNEAQ (reference sequence). V lost 10 bases and J lost 2, with 13 bases in between. This CDR3 has 13 residues. The CDR3: CAIVWGYTDTQYF. The CDR3 bases are TGTGCCATAGTCTGGGGATACACAGATACGCAGTATTTT.

This clonotype has more than one count but fewer than ten. The chain links TRBV29-1 to TRBJ1-1; D uncertain. The germline V and J ends were trimmed by 0 bases and 0 bases, with 5 bases remaining between them. The germline gives CDR1 SQVTM, CDR2 ANQGSEA. CDR3 length: 13 residues. Here the CDR3 DNA reads TGCAGCGTTGAAGACGGATTGAACACTGAAGCTTTCTTT. As protein: CSVEDGLNTEAFF.

V usage is TRBV5-1 and J usage is TRBJ2-1; 9 bases map to TRBD2. CDR1 and CDR2 from the germline V gene are SGHRS and YFSETQ. The CDR3 runs 21 residues. The junction had 24 bases not matched to a gene; V was cut back by 6 bases and J by 2 bases. The CDR3 DNA follows: TGCGCCAGCACCCTTGACCCGCGGCCTTCAGCGGGGGGCCCCGCCTACAATGAGCAGTTCTTC. This sequence encodes CASTLDPRPSAGGPAYNEQFF.

The sample holds a few counts of this clonotype. The chain joins TRBV19 to TRBJ2-7, with 9 bases identical to TRBD1. There are 15 residues in the CDR3. Germline trimming cut 0 bases from V and 7 bases from J; bases unmatched to any gene: 7. Germline V gene sequence: CDR1 LNHDA, CDR2 SQIVND (reference sequence). The CDR3 is CASSIDLQGAREQYF. CDR3 nucleotides: TGTGCCAGTAGTATAGATCTACAGGGGGCGCGGGAGCAGTACTTC.